This T cell receptor (beta chain) was sequenced during a study of regulatory T cells in long-lasting Graves disease. Worth noting for this clonotype: A far larger clone is off by one base, so a read error is likely.

Indicated time point: newly diagnosed GD, antithyroid drugs for less than 3 months. Preparation of the TCR library used RNA extracted from PBMCs. Through Arm-PCR of CDR3 regions and iRepertoire HTBI primers, TCR beta libraries were built. From the multiplex PCR reads, TCRdb called clonotypes with MiXCR, one entry per CDR3 protein. The table has 440,000 or so distinct CDR3 sequences, around 15% seen once; the top ten hold about 10%. The CDR3 runs 11 residues. Between the trimmed V and J ends, which lost 3 bases and 8 bases, there was a span of 7 bases. In germline, CDR1 is SEHNR, CDR2 FQNEAQ (reference sequence). In addition, the sample was reused for a study of T cells in Graves' hyperthyroidism and ophthalmopathy. That investigation notes: Uncontrolled infection, other autoimmune disease, pregnancy or lactation led to exclusion. The HTBI set primed first-round TCR CDR3 RT-PCR. With a median lead of around 6.7 months before onset, the model predicted ophthalmopathy.

The chain carries TRBV7-9 and TRBJ1-2; D uncertain. Source: peripheral blood mononuclear cells (PBMCs), taken at new diagnosis, from a patient treated with antithyroid drugs. The TCR originated in a woman between 25 and 40 years old with Graves disease. The CDR3, as DNA: TGTGCCAGCAGCTTCGGGATGGGCTACACCTTC. As protein: CASSFGMGYTF. Full variable domain (missing parts from reference TRBV7-9 and TRBJ1-2): DTGVSQNPRHKITKRGQNVTFRCDPISEHNRLYWYRQTLGQGPEFLTYFQNEAQLEKSRLLSDRFSAERPKGSFSTLEIQRTEQGDSAMYLCASSFGMGYTFGSGTRLTVV.